One sample yielded the 24 T cell receptor beta chains listed below, sequenced in a study of CD4+ T cells in melanoma. Method: immunoSEQ multiplex PCR; TCRdb's copy keeps in-frame clones and lacks some. The repertoire consists of some 110,000 clones, with about nine tenths occurring once and the leading ten covering 3.3%. Specimen: peripheral blood. The receptors here all came from a human donor with melanoma.

V and J are TRBV10-3 and TRBJ2-5, with a weak D call TRBD2 (5 bases). V lost 6 bases to trimming and J lost 2 bases, with 13 bases between them. CDR1 is ENHRY, CDR2 SYGVKD, per germline. The CDR3 sequence is 14 residues long. CDR3 DNA sequence: TGTGCCATCAGCCTCCCCGGAGGACAAGAGACCCAGTACTTC. Translating gives CAISLPGGQETQYF.

The chain recombines TRBV11-2 with TRBJ2-7; D possibly matches TRBD1 or TRBD2 (5 bases each). The V and J ends lost 4 bases and 1 base respectively, with 8 bases between them. The CDR3 length is 13 residues. Germline CDR1 and CDR2: SGHAT and FQNNGV. This chain's CDR3 is CASSWDGSYEQYF. The CDR3, as DNA: TGTGCCAGCAGCTGGGACGGGTCCTACGAGCAGTACTTC.

The rearrangement uses TRBV7-3 and TRBJ2-7; 7 bases agree with TRBD2. The V gene end was trimmed by 5 bases and the J gene end by 3 bases; junction bases not matched to a gene: 10. CDR3 size: 15 residues. Germline V gives CDR1 SGHTA, CDR2 FQGTGA. The CDR3 is CASSPAPGLHYEQYF. CDR3 bases: TGTGCCAGCAGCCCCGCCCCGGGACTACACTACGAGCAGTACTTC.

This sequence joins TRBV9 and TRBJ2-7; TRBD1 matches 8 bases. V lost 3 bases to trimming and J lost 2 bases; unmatched junction nucleotides: 4. The CDR3 runs 14 residues. Germline CDR1 and CDR2: SGDLS and YYNGEE. The CDR3 spells CASSEGQDPYEQYF. The CDR3 DNA follows: TGTGCCAGCAGCGAGGGACAGGACCCCTACGAGCAGTACTTC.

This sequence joins TRBV6-1 and TRBJ1-1; D ambiguous. CDR1 and CDR2 from the germline V gene are MNHNS and SASEGT. The CDR3 runs to 12 residues. V was cut by 6 bases and J by 0 bases, with 5 bases left in between. CDR3 amino acids: CASRALNTEAFF. CDR3 bases: TGTGCCAGCAGAGCACTGAACACTGAAGCTTTCTTT.

This clone was detected only a few times. This sequence joins TRBV6-1 and TRBJ2-7, with D hard to call. CDR1 MNHNS and CDR2 SASEGT come from the germline V gene. The CDR3 contains 13 residues. V was trimmed by 4 bases and J by 2 bases, leaving 9 bases between them. CDR3 loop: CASSVTFTYEQYF. The CDR3 nucleotides read TGTGCCAGCAGTGTCACTTTTACCTACGAGCAGTACTTC.

This rearrangement joins TRBV5-5 to TRBJ1-1; 10 bases fit TRBD1. This CDR3 is 16 amino acids long. The ends lost 5 bases at V and 6 bases at J; junction bases unmatched: 13. Germline V gene lookup returns CDR1 SGHKS and CDR2 YYEKEE (reference sequence). The CDR3 DNA follows: TGTGCCAGCAGATATCGACAGGGGGCGGCAATCGCTGAAGCTTTCTTT. Translating it yields CASRYRQGAAIAEAFF.

V and J are TRBV6-5 and TRBJ2-7; the D gene could be TRBD1 or TRBD2 (5 bases each). Trimming stripped 6 bases from V and 2 bases from J, with 11 bases between. CDR1 and CDR2 (germline): MNHEY, SVGAGI. This CDR3 has 13 amino acids. In DNA, the CDR3 is TGTGCCAGCAGGAAAGGGACGGCCTACGAGCAGTACTTC. Amino acid sequence: CASRKGTAYEQYF.

The rearrangement links TRBV10-3 to TRBJ2-5; 7 bases fit TRBD2. Germline CDR1 is ENHRY and CDR2 is SYGVKD. The CDR3 is 12 amino acids. Trimming took 10 bases from V and 3 from J; bases not matched to a gene: 5. The CDR3 region has the DNA TGTGCCACCCGGGACTACGAAGAGACCCAGTACTTC. It encodes CATRDYEETQYF.

This sequence joins TRBV18 and TRBJ2-5, with D perhaps TRBD2 (6 bases). Germline V CDR1 and CDR2: KGHSH, LQKENI. The CDR3 consists of 15 residues. Trimming removed 3 bases from V and 5 bases from J, with 16 bases in between. Written as DNA, the CDR3 is TGTGCCAGCTCACCTTACTCGGGAGTTGGGGAGACCCAGTACTTC. Amino acids: CASSPYSGVGETQYF.

J is TRBJ1-3 and V is TRBV4-1, with 7 bases that match TRBD1. CDR3 length: 16 amino acids. V lost 4 bases and J lost 7; bases outside the gene matches: 13. Germline V gives CDR1 MGHRA, CDR2 YSYEKL. The CDR3 sequence: CASSLPERQGGNTIYF. The CDR3 region has the DNA TGCGCCAGCAGCCTTCCTGAGCGGCAGGGGGGGAACACCATATATTTT.

A single count supports this clone. The V gene is TRBV10-3, the J gene TRBJ1-3; D remains unclear. The germline V gene has CDR1 ENHRY and CDR2 SYGVKD. This CDR3 region has 12 residues. The V end lost 10 bases, the J end lost 4 bases, and 11 bases lay between the germline ends. In nucleotides, the CDR3 is TGTGCCACGGACCCGAACGGAAACACCATATATTTT. Translated, it gives CATDPNGNTIYF.

The chain couples TRBV10-3 to TRBJ1-3; D not certain. Trimming pared 2 bases from V and 2 bases from J, leaving 16 bases between. Germline V gene lookup returns CDR1 ENHRY and CDR2 SYGVKD. CDR3 length: 17 residues. The CDR3 DNA is TGTGCCATCAGTGAGGCATCATGGACGGGAACTGGAAACACCATATATTTT. It yields the protein CAISEASWTGTGNTIYF.

The J gene is TRBJ2-2, the V gene TRBV7-6, with D uncertain. CDR1 and CDR2 (germline): SGHVS, FNYEAQ. Trimming shortened V by 1 base and J by 5 bases, and 11 bases separated the two germline ends. The CDR3 consists of 15 residues. CDR3 protein: CASSLGYSRTGELFF. The CDR3 DNA follows: TGTGCCAGCAGCTTAGGGTACAGTAGGACCGGGGAGCTGTTTTTT.

The V gene is TRBV7-2, the J gene TRBJ1-2, with TRBD1 matching over 7 bases. Germline CDR1 SGHTA, CDR2 FQGNSA. The CDR3 covers 13 residues. Germline trimming cut 5 bases from V and 4 bases from J; bases unmatched to any gene: 4. The CDR3 spells CASSLRDSYGYTF. The CDR3 DNA follows: TGTGCCAGCAGCCTCCGGGACAGCTATGGCTACACCTTC.

The chain couples TRBV11-2 to TRBJ2-4; no clear D. Germline CDR1 and CDR2: SGHAT and FQNNGV. V was cut by 0 bases and J by 0 bases, with 6 bases left in between. The CDR3 is made up of 15 amino acids. This CDR3 is CASSLEERAKNIQYF. The DNA of the CDR3 is TGTGCCAGCAGCTTAGAAGAGCGAGCCAAAAACATTCAGTACTTC.

The chain is built from TRBV5-1 and TRBJ2-1, with 10 positions matching TRBD2. Losses at the gene ends were 3 bases for V and 6 bases for J; bases not matched to a gene: 9. Germline CDR1 is SGHRS and CDR2 is YFSETQ. The CDR3 has 16 amino acids. Here the CDR3 DNA reads TGCGCCAGCAGCTCCCAACCTAGCGGGAGCGGCAATGAGCAGTTCTTC. Translation gives CASSSQPSGSGNEQFF.

The CDR3 DNA is TGTGCCAGACCCAAGGGACAGTCCACGAGCTCCTACGAGCAGTACTTC. It translates to CARPKGQSTSSYEQYF. The rearrangement joins TRBV7-2 to TRBJ2-7; 7 positions agree with TRBD1. The length of the CDR3 is 16 residues. CDR1 is SGHTA, CDR2 FQGNSA, per germline. V dropped 9 bases and J dropped 0; count of bases not matched to a gene: 14.

The gene calls are TRBV5-8 and TRBJ2-7; D call uncertain. Trimming pared 2 bases from V and 3 bases from J, leaving 0 bases between. The CDR3 consists of 10 residues. Germline V gene lookup returns CDR1 SGHTS and CDR2 YDEGEE. The chain's CDR3 is CASSFYEQYF. CDR3 bases: TGTGCCAGCAGCTTCTACGAGCAGTACTTC.

This chain joins TRBV7-2 and TRBJ2-7; 11 nucleotides agree with TRBD2. J was trimmed by 4 bases and V by 2 bases; bases with no gene match: 1. Germline V gene data show CDR1 as SGHTA and CDR2 as FQGNSA. This CDR3 has 14 residues. CDR3 sequence: CASSLLAGGYEQYF. In DNA form, the CDR3 reads TGTGCCAGCAGCTTACTAGCGGGGGGTTACGAGCAGTACTTC.

This chain links TRBV7-3 with TRBJ1-6; the D is unclear. The CDR3 has 14 residues. From germline, CDR1 is SGHTA and CDR2 FQGTGA. V lost 3 bases, J lost 8 bases, and 11 bases lay in between. This CDR3 is CASSFNSRDSPLHF. The DNA for the CDR3 is TGTGCCAGCAGCTTTAACAGTCGGGATTCACCCCTCCACTTT. Full variable domain (remainder filled in from reference TRBV7-3 and TRBJ1-6): GAGVSQTPSNKVTEKGKYVELRCDPISGHTALYWYRQSLGQGPEFLIYFQGTGAADDSGLPNDRFFAVRPEGSVSTLKIQRTERGDSAVYLCASSFNSRDSPLHFGNGTRLTVT.

CDR3 in DNA: TGCGCCAGCAGCCGGGGGCGGGACAGTCATACGCAGTATTTT. Its translation is CASSRGRDSHTQYF. The rearrangement joins TRBV4-3 to TRBJ2-3, with D perhaps matching TRBD1 (7 bases). This CDR3 is 14 amino acids long. CDR1 is LGHNA and CDR2 is YSLEER in the germline V gene. Trimming shortened V by 4 bases and J by 7 bases, and 15 bases separated the two germline ends.

This chain joins TRBV7-9 and TRBJ1-2; D is unresolved. The CDR3 sequence is 14 residues long. The germline V gene has CDR1 SEHNR and CDR2 FQNEAQ (reference sequence). Trimming removed 4 bases from V and 1 base from J, with 10 bases in between. CDR3 in amino acids: CASSSSGLNYGYTF. CDR3 nucleotides: TGTGCCAGCAGCTCTTCAGGTCTTAACTATGGCTACACCTTC.

The chain combines TRBV29-1 with TRBJ2-1, with TRBD1 matching 7 bases. The CDR3 is 13 residues long. Germline CDR1 and CDR2: SQVTM and ANQGSEA. V lost 7 bases and J lost 9; bases outside the gene matches: 12. The CDR3, as DNA: TGCAGCGCCCGACAGGGTGGGGGTGGTGAGCAGTTCTTC. Translation: CSARQGGGGEQFF.